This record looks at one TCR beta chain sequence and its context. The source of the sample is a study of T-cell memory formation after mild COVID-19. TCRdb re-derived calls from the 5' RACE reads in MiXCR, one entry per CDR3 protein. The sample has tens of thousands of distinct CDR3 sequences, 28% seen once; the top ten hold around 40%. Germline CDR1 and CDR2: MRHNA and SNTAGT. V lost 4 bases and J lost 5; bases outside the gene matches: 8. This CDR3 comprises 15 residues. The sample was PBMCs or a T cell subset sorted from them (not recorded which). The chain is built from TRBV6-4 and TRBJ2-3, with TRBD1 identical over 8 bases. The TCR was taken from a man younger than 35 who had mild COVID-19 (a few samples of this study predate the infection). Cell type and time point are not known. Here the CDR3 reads CASSGAGGGGDTQYF. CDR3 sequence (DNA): TGTGCCAGCAGTGGGGCAGGGGGCGGCGGAGATACGCAGTATTTT.